The present T cell receptor beta chain was sequenced within a study of blood T cell repertoires in COVID-19 (TCRdb year 2020). Some background on the complete study: Samples covering the acute and convalescent phases of COVID-19 were provided by collaborators in the United States, Italy and Spain. The prospective study material was composed of cDNA or gDNA derived from T cells, B-cell-depleted T cells, or PBMCs. Deeply sampled blood TCRbeta repertoires from subjects exposed to, actively infected with, or recovered from COVID-19 were included in the dataset. A freely available public database, intended as a resource for researchers studying the immune response to SARS-CoV-2, is where the repertoires were released. Samples were obtained from the ongoing ImmuneRACE study (first 160 participants) and from over a thousand subjects provided by 6 global collaborators. A de-identified subject ID, COVID-19 status, age in years and sex were almost always included in the sample metadata. Where HLA class I and class II types were available, the types were taken from metadata supplied by the sample provider, not from assay-based typing.

On the study overall, not on this receptor specifically: The quantity of clinical and demographic metadata differed by source and by participant and was supplied without curation.

The immunoSEQ Assay, a bias-controlled multiplex PCR, was used to amplify TCRbeta CDR3 regions from genomic DNA. On the authors' methods: Nucleated cell counts per sample were estimated from amplification of reference gene primers within the assay. Sequence reads were collapsed and filtered to measure the absolute abundance of every unique TCRbeta CDR3 rearrangement. For each sample, productive Simpson clonality was calculated as the square root of Simpson's diversity index across productive rearrangements. TCRdb took this table from immuneACCESS and kept in-frame rearrangements with V and J called. Such tables lack part of the clones; where checked against another copy, unresolved V genes explain under half of the gap, and the rest is unexplained. The V and J calls and the clone size are those of that table, but D and trimming were determined from the DNA. For this sample there are 200,000 to 250,000 clones; 75% to 85% appear just once. Jointly, the top ten make up around 4.7% of the sample.

Whole blood was collected in K2EDTA tubes by collaborating institutions according to the institutions' own protocols. For TCRbeta analysis, collaborators shipped samples as frozen whole blood, isolated PBMCs, or DNA extracted from either of those sample types. With respect to this clone: Its target antigen remains unknown. No much larger clone exists at a distance of one base, and base qualities are not known.

CDR1 is given as LGHDT and CDR2 as YNNKEL, both from the germline V gene (reference sequence). Trimming costs V 4 bases and J 4 bases, and their ends lie 14 bases apart. The CDR3 starts with the cysteine, ends with the phenylalanine, and has 15 residues. Only the CDR3 region is kept as DNA, spanning 45 bases read in frame from base 1. The chain is made from TRBV3-1 (or the pseudogene TRBV3-2) and TRBJ2-1; the D segment could be TRBD2, given 6 matching bases. This clonotype was sampled from a woman in her seventies with acute or convalescent COVID-19. The source material was peripheral blood. CDR3 region: CASSRLGAKYNEQFF. The DNA is TGTGCCAGCAGCCGACTAGGGGCAAAGTACAATGAGCAGTTCTTC.